These 30 T cell receptor beta chains share one sample of origin, sequenced in a study of neurological immune-mediated disorders. TCRdb used MiXCR to reprocess the 5' RACE reads, holding one entry per CDR3 protein. The sample shows 65,000 to 80,000 distinct CDR3 sequences, approximately 17% of them seen only once. The sequencing sample was made of PBMCs. The receptors here all came from a woman aged 40 to 50 in good health.

This clonotype was picked up many times. This chain links TRBV6-6 with TRBJ2-1; D ambiguous. CDR3 length: 12 residues. Germline CDR1 is MNHNY and CDR2 is SVGAGI (reference sequence). The V gene lost 5 bases and the J gene lost 9 bases, with 11 bases spanning the gap. The CDR3 nucleotides read TGTGCCAGCAGTCCATCTAGGAGTGAGCAGTTCTTC. Translating it yields CASSPSRSEQFF.

This clonotype was picked up many times. J is TRBJ1-1 and V is TRBV5-1, with D perhaps matching TRBD1 (5 bases). CDR1 SGHRS and CDR2 YFSETQ come from the germline V gene. This CDR3 spans 16 amino acids. The V end lost 4 bases, the J end lost 1 base, and 17 bases lay between the germline ends. CDR3 in DNA: TGCGCCAGCAGCACGGAACCCGACAGCAAGAACACTGAAGCTTTCTTT. Amino acids: CASSTEPDSKNTEAFF.

This clonotype appeared many times. The V and J genes are TRBV4-2 and TRBJ1-6; 8 nucleotides agree with TRBD1. Germline CDR1 and CDR2: LGHNA and YNFKEQ. The CDR3 is made up of 16 amino acids. The junction had 5 bases not matched to a gene; V was cut back by 0 bases and J by 7 bases. In DNA, the CDR3 is TGTGCCAGCAGCCAAGAAAAGACAGGGGTAAATTCACCCCTCCACTTT. As protein: CASSQEKTGVNSPLHF.

This clonotype came up many times. The chain is built from TRBV12-3 or TRBV12-4 and TRBJ1-1; a possible D gene is TRBD1 (5 bases). This CDR3 has 13 amino acids. The V end lost 5 bases, the J end lost 1 base, and 8 bases lay between the germline ends. In DNA, the CDR3 is TGTGCCAGCAGTAAAACAGGGAACACTGAAGCTTTCTTT. Protein product: CASSKTGNTEAFF.

The sample holds many counts of this clonotype. The V call is TRBV6-5, the J call TRBJ2-7; 8 bases line up with TRBD1. Germline V lookup: CDR1 MNHEY, CDR2 SVGAGI. This CDR3 is built from 14 residues. Trimming at V came to 4 bases and at J to 0 bases, leaving 2 bases not matched to a gene. DNA for the CDR3: TGTGCCAGCAGTTGGACAGGGAGCTCCTACGAGCAGTACGTC. It specifies CASSWTGSSYEQYV.

This clonotype was detected ten times or more. The rearrangement uses TRBV20-1 and TRBJ2-2, with 8 positions matching TRBD1. Looked up from germline, CDR1 is DFQATT and CDR2 is SNEGSKA (reference sequence). This CDR3 is 15 amino acids long. Germline trimming cut 2 bases from V and 5 bases from J; bases unmatched to any gene: 7. CDR3: CSARPDRVGTGELFF. In nucleotides, the CDR3 is TGCAGTGCTAGACCGGACAGGGTAGGGACCGGGGAGCTGTTTTTT.

In its sample, this clonotype was seen many times. The CDR3 DNA reads as TGTGCCTGCCGTGGACAGGGGGCTGATGAGCAGTTCTTC. Translating gives CACRGQGADEQFF. The gene calls are TRBV6-1 and TRBJ2-1, with TRBD1 matching over 11 bases. The CDR3 covers 13 residues. Per germline, CDR1 MNHNS and CDR2 SASEGT. Germline trimming cut 11 bases from V and 8 bases from J; bases unmatched to any gene: 8.

This clonotype was detected ten times or more. The J gene is TRBJ1-3, the V gene TRBV6-2 or TRBV6-3; 8 bases are a match to TRBD1. This CDR3 comprises 16 residues. Trimming at V came to 2 bases and at J to 2 bases, leaving 5 bases not matched to a gene. In germline, CDR1 is MNHEY, CDR2 SVGEGT. CDR3 protein: CASSYRTTGAGNTIYF. CDR3 DNA sequence: TGTGCCAGCAGTTACCGGACGACAGGGGCTGGAAACACCATATATTTT.

This clonotype was counted many times. The chain recombines TRBV2 with TRBJ2-2; D is undetermined. V was pared by 4 bases and J by 4 bases, with 7 bases between. The CDR3 is made up of 13 amino acids. CDR1 and CDR2 (germline): SNHLY, FYNNEI. CDR3 sequence (DNA): TGTGCCAGCAGTGGAAGGAGCACCGGGGAGCTGTTTTTT. As protein: CASSGRSTGELFF.

In its sample, this clonotype was seen many times. The gene calls are TRBV29-1 and TRBJ2-5; TRBD2 matches at 8 bases. V was clipped by 2 bases and J by 4 bases; unmatched bases: 3. Germline CDR1 is SQVTM and CDR2 is ANQGSEA. There are 13 residues in the CDR3. The CDR3 reads CSVERGGGETQYF. The CDR3 region has the DNA TGCAGCGTTGAACGGGGGGGAGGAGAGACCCAGTACTTC.

This clonotype has ten or more counts. The rearrangement uses TRBV3-1 and TRBJ2-3; D possibly matches TRBD1 or TRBD2 (6 bases each). Trimming stripped 5 bases from V and 4 bases from J, with 10 bases between. Germline CDR1 reads LGHDT; CDR2 reads YNNKEL (reference sequence). The CDR3 covers 13 residues. CDR3 in amino acids: CASSIRGADTQYF. The CDR3 nucleotides are TGTGCCAGCAGCATTAGGGGGGCAGATACGCAGTATTTT.

This clonotype was detected many times. The V gene is TRBV5-6, the J gene TRBJ1-2; TRBD1 is a possible D gene (6 bases). Trimming took 4 bases from V and 1 from J, leaving 11 bases between them. CDR3 length: 14 amino acids. The germline V gene has CDR1 SGHDT and CDR2 YYEEEE. The DNA for the CDR3 is TGTGCCAGCAGCCGCGACAGGAATAACTATGGCTACACCTTC. Protein product: CASSRDRNNYGYTF.

In its sample, this clonotype was seen a few times. V usage is TRBV5-5 and J usage is TRBJ1-2, with D perhaps matching TRBD1 (6 bases). The CDR3 has 16 amino acids. V was shortened by 4 bases and J by 7 bases, with 23 bases between the two germline ends. CDR1 is SGHKS, CDR2 YYEKEE, per germline (reference sequence). The CDR3 nucleotides are TGTGCCAGCAGCCTCGTTGGACAGTCGAGCAAGGGTGGCTACACCTTC. This codes for CASSLVGQSSKGGYTF.

This clonotype was seen ten or more times. The chain is built from TRBV2 and TRBJ2-5; 8 bases align to TRBD1. This CDR3 comprises 11 residues. From germline, CDR1 is SNHLY and CDR2 FYNNEI. In DNA, the CDR3 is TGTGCAGCAGGGGGCGGCGAGACCCAGTACTTC. This encodes CAAGGGETQYF.

This clonotype showed up many times. The V gene is TRBV7-2, the J gene TRBJ1-1; no clear D gene. The germline gives CDR1 SGHTA, CDR2 FQGNSA. The length of the CDR3 is 13 residues. Between the trimmed V and J ends, which lost 5 bases and 2 bases, there was a span of 9 bases. CDR3 in amino acids: CASSPDTNTEAFF. The CDR3, as DNA: TGTGCCAGCAGCCCTGACACCAACACTGAAGCTTTCTTT.

This clonotype was picked up many times. The chain is built from TRBV5-6 and TRBJ1-2; 8 bases match TRBD1. V dropped 4 bases and J dropped 0; count of bases not matched to a gene: 8. CDR1 is SGHDT, CDR2 YYEEEE, per germline. The CDR3 length is 16 residues. The CDR3 protein is CASSLMADRANYGYTF. The CDR3 nucleotides are TGTGCCAGCAGCCTCATGGCGGACAGGGCTAACTATGGCTACACCTTC. The variable domain in full, completed from reference TRBV5-6 and TRBJ1-2, reads DAGVTQSPTHLIKTRGQQVTLRCSPKSGHDTVSWYQQALGQGPQFIFQYYEEEERQRGNFPDRFSGHQFPNYSSELNVNALLLGDSALYLCASSLMADRANYGYTFGSGTRLTVV.

At least ten counts were recorded for this clonotype. The J gene is TRBJ1-1, the V gene TRBV12-3 or TRBV12-4; D unresolved. The CDR3 extends over 13 amino acids. Trimming cost V 3 bases and J 2 bases, with 7 bases left between them. The CDR3 loop is CASSFAQNTEAFF. As DNA, the CDR3 is TGTGCCAGCAGTTTTGCACAAAACACTGAAGCTTTCTTT.

In this sample, this clonotype turned up many times. The CDR3 here is CASSPRDRRTYEQYF. The CDR3 DNA reads as TGTGCCAGCAGCCCCCGGGACCGACGGACCTACGAGCAGTACTTC. The genes are TRBV3-1 and TRBJ2-7, with D perhaps matching TRBD1 or TRBD2 (5 bases each). Trimming shortened V by 4 bases and J by 2 bases, and 15 bases separated the two germline ends. CDR1 is LGHDT and CDR2 is YNNKEL in the germline V gene (reference sequence). This CDR3 is built from 15 residues.

This clonotype was counted many times. The chain joins TRBV12-3 or TRBV12-4 to TRBJ1-6; tentatively, D is TRBD1 (6 bases). CDR3 length equals 13 residues. V gave up 6 bases and J gave up 8 bases, with 11 bases separating them. The CDR3 spells CASRGDNHSPLHF. The CDR3 nucleotides read TGTGCCAGCAGGGGGGACAACCATTCACCCCTCCACTTT.

This clonotype was seen repeatedly, ten times or more. J is TRBJ2-3 and V is TRBV20-1; no clear D gene. The germline V gene encodes CDR1 DFQATT and CDR2 SNEGSKA (reference sequence). Trimming took 0 bases from V and 0 from J, leaving 16 bases between them. This CDR3 comprises 17 residues. The CDR3 sequence is CSARDRPMASSTDTQYF. CDR3 DNA: TGCAGTGCTAGAGATAGGCCGATGGCTTCTAGCACAGATACGCAGTATTTT.

The chain employs TRBV5-1 and TRBJ2-5, with TRBD2 identical over 9 bases. The trim removed 4 bases at V and 5 bases at J, leaving 6 bases unmatched. This CDR3 comprises 14 residues. Germline-derived CDR1 and CDR2 are SGHRS and YFSETQ. The CDR3 loop is CASSGGTSSETQYF. The CDR3 DNA is TGCGCCAGCAGCGGCGGGACTAGCTCGGAGACCCAGTACTTC.

This clonotype was detected ten times or more. The gene calls are TRBV7-2 and TRBJ1-1, with a weak D call TRBD1 (6 bases). The CDR3 runs to 13 residues. Deletions cut 3 bases from V and 4 bases from J, with 9 bases between. Germline CDR1 and CDR2: SGHTA and FQGNSA. CDR3 bases: TGTGCCAGCAGCTTGACAGGTTCCACTGAAGCTTTCTTT. This codes for CASSLTGSTEAFF.

The table lists this clonotype with many counts. V gene TRBV5-1 combines with J gene TRBJ1-1, with D hard to call. Germline V gene data show CDR1 as SGHRS and CDR2 as YFSETQ. V was cut by 4 bases and J by 0 bases, with 19 bases left in between. This CDR3 contains 17 residues. CDR3 protein: CASSPDLGPRMNTEAFF. In DNA, the CDR3 is TGCGCCAGCAGCCCAGATCTTGGTCCTCGAATGAACACTGAAGCTTTCTTT. Using reference TRBV5-1 and TRBJ1-1 for the parts outside the CDR3, the full variable domain is KAGVTQTPRYLIKTRGQQVTLSCSPISGHRSVSWYQQTPGQGLQFLFEYFSETQRNKGNFPGRFSGRQFSNSRSEMNVSTLELGDSALYLCASSPDLGPRMNTEAFFGQGTRLTVV.

At least ten counts were recorded for this clonotype. V is TRBV2 and J is TRBJ1-1; D is possibly TRBD1 (6 bases). Germline values: CDR1 SNHLY, CDR2 FYNNEI. V lost 8 bases, J lost 5 bases, and 15 bases lay in between. This CDR3 contains 13 residues. The DNA for the CDR3 is TGTGCCAGCGGTGGGGGCTTGGGTACTGAAGCTTTCTTT. Amino acid sequence: CASGGGLGTEAFF.

V and J are TRBV7-3 and TRBJ2-2; 9 nucleotides agree with TRBD2. V trimming: 5 bases; J trimming: 4 bases; junction bases outside the gene matches: 8. This CDR3 is 16 amino acids long. Per the germline V gene, CDR1 is SGHTA and CDR2 is FQGTGA. For the CDR3, the DNA is TGTGCCAGCAGCCGGATTAGCGGGGGTAGCACCGGGGAGCTGTTTTTT. It specifies CASSRISGGSTGELFF.

The J gene is TRBJ1-2, the V gene TRBV19; tentative D call: TRBD1 (5 bases). In germline, CDR1 is LNHDA, CDR2 SQIVND (reference sequence). The CDR3 has 15 amino acids. The ends were cut back, 7 bases at V and 4 bases at J, with 19 bases in the middle. CDR3 DNA: TGTGCCAGTACCACTAGGGACCTTGGCGGCTATGGCTACACCTTC. It translates to CASTTRDLGGYGYTF.

In this sample, this clonotype turned up many times. V usage is TRBV12-2 and J usage is TRBJ1-1; the table's TRBD1 call for D was not verified on the DNA. TRBV12-2 is classified as a pseudogene. The CDR3 has 14 amino acids. The CDR3 is CASRTPDRVTEAFF. CDR3 DNA sequence: TGTGCAAGTCGGACCCCGGACAGGGTAACTGAAGCTTTCTTT.

This clonotype occurred a few times. The chain links TRBV5-1 to TRBJ2-5; D not resolved. V shed 4 bases and J shed 5 bases, with 18 bases lying between them. This CDR3 is 15 amino acids long. In germline, CDR1 is SGHRS, CDR2 YFSETQ. CDR3 residues: CASSLDVTVQETQYF. CDR3 bases: TGCGCCAGCAGCCTGGATGTAACTGTCCAGGAGACCCAGTACTTC.

This clonotype was found many times. The V gene is TRBV10-3, the J gene TRBJ2-5; maybe TRBD2 (6 bases). The germline gives CDR1 ENHRY, CDR2 SYGVKD. The CDR3 length is 12 residues. The germline V and J ends were trimmed by 9 bases and 5 bases, with 13 bases remaining between them. For the CDR3, the DNA is TGTGCCATGTCGGACGGGAGCGAGACCCAGTACTTC. Its protein is CAMSDGSETQYF.

The table lists this clonotype with many counts. V gene TRBV25-1 combines with J gene TRBJ2-5, with unresolved D. Between the trimmed V and J ends, which lost 2 bases and 5 bases, there was a span of 12 bases. CDR3 length: 14 residues. Germline CDR1 is MGHDK and CDR2 is SYGVNS. The CDR3 nucleotides are TGTGCCAGCAGTGAAGCCGGATTGGAGGAGACCCAGTACTTC. Residues: CASSEAGLEETQYF.